The 25 T cell receptor beta chains below were found in one sample sequenced in a study of blood T cell repertoires in COVID-19. The protocol was immunoSEQ multiplex PCR, while the TCRdb copy is restricted to in-frame clones and leaves out a portion. Of 180,000 or so clones listed, more than 80% are singletons. Sequencing was done on a sample of peripheral blood. The receptor set was obtained from a woman between 55 and 75 years old with acute or convalescent COVID-19.

The chain links TRBV7-9 to TRBJ1-1; TRBD1 might be the D (5 bases). The CDR3 length is 14 residues. V gave up 4 bases and J gave up 5 bases, with 14 bases separating them. CDR1 and CDR2 (germline): SEHNR, FQNEAQ (reference sequence). CDR3 DNA sequence: TGTGCCAGCAGCTCTATGATGGGGGGGACTGAAGCTTTCTTT. Amino acid sequence: CASSSMMGGTEAFF.

The V gene is TRBV28, the J gene TRBJ2-1; 11 bases fit TRBD1. The CDR3 totals 17 residues. Germline V lookup: CDR1 MDHEN, CDR2 SYDVKM. Losses at the gene ends were 7 bases for V and 6 bases for J; bases not matched to a gene: 14. CDR3 bases: TGTGCCAGCACCGCAGGACAGGGGGCGCCCGGACGCAATGAGCAGTTCTTC. Translated, it gives CASTAGQGAPGRNEQFF.

The chain links TRBV7-9 to TRBJ1-1; 8 bases map to TRBD1. Germline V gives CDR1 SEHNR, CDR2 FQNEAQ (reference sequence). The J segment lost 1 base and the V segment lost 2 bases, leaving 6 bases of the junction unmatched. The CDR3 is 16 amino acids. The CDR3 here is CASSLTSGQGNTEAFF. Here the CDR3 DNA reads TGTGCCAGCAGCTTAACCTCCGGACAGGGGAACACTGAAGCTTTCTTT.

The chain employs TRBV3-1 (or the pseudogene TRBV3-2) and TRBJ1-1, with a weak D call TRBD1 (6 bases). Germline V gives CDR1 LGHDT, CDR2 YNNKEL (reference sequence). V lost 6 bases and J 2 bases, leaving 13 bases between the germline ends. This CDR3 has 14 residues. CDR3 nucleotide sequence: TGTGCCAGCAGTCATCTACAGGGAAACACTGAAGCTTTCTTT. It specifies CASSHLQGNTEAFF.

V is TRBV25-1 and J is TRBJ1-6; D remains unclear. Trimming removed 7 bases at V and 8 bases at J, with 18 bases between. This CDR3 is 15 amino acids long. The germline V gene encodes CDR1 MGHDK and CDR2 SYGVNS. CDR3 nucleotides: TGTGCCAGCACTCTCGGTGGCGCCGGGGATTCACCCCTCCACTTT. Protein product: CASTLGGAGDSPLHF.

The chain is built from TRBV6-5 and TRBJ1-1; D uncertain. The CDR3 is 15 residues long. V was cut by 4 bases and J by 0 bases, with 12 bases left in between. The germline V gene encodes CDR1 MNHEY and CDR2 SVGAGI. The DNA for the CDR3 is TGTGCCAGCAGTTGGAGTTGGCAAATGAACACTGAAGCTTTCTTT. This codes for CASSWSWQMNTEAFF.

The rearrangement links TRBV6-5 to TRBJ2-5, with 13 bases aligning to TRBD2. The V gene end was trimmed by 6 bases and the J gene end by 5 bases; junction bases not matched to a gene: 3. The CDR3 has 14 amino acids. Germline loops: CDR1 MNHEY, CDR2 SVGAGI. The CDR3 spells CASRKLAGGETQYF. The CDR3 nucleotides are TGTGCCAGCAGAAAACTAGCGGGAGGGGAGACCCAGTACTTC.

The chain links TRBV7-9 to TRBJ2-1; D remains ambiguous. From germline, CDR1 is SEHNR and CDR2 FQNEAQ (reference sequence). V lost 3 bases to trimming and J lost 1 base, with 7 bases between them. There are 14 residues in the CDR3. The CDR3: CASSLSASYNEQFF. In DNA form, the CDR3 reads TGTGCCAGCAGCTTGAGTGCTTCCTACAATGAGCAGTTCTTC.

This clone was seen just once. V usage is TRBV5-8 and J usage is TRBJ2-1, with 10 bases identical to TRBD2. Germline-derived CDR1 and CDR2 are SGHTS and YDEGEE. CDR3 length equals 16 residues. V dropped 4 bases and J dropped 8; count of bases not matched to a gene: 12. The CDR3 protein is CASSTGLAVSWDEQFF. The CDR3 DNA reads as TGTGCCAGCAGCACAGGACTAGCGGTGTCTTGGGATGAGCAGTTCTTC.

The table lists this clone with a count of one. The chain joins TRBV6-6 to TRBJ1-1; 8 nucleotides agree with TRBD1. This CDR3 is built from 13 residues. Trimming cost V 6 bases and J 10 bases; bases outside gene matches: 10. Germline V lookup: CDR1 MNHNY, CDR2 SVGAGI (reference sequence). CDR3 protein: CASSLTGGIGAFF. The CDR3, as DNA: TGTGCCAGCAGCCTAACAGGGGGGATTGGAGCTTTCTTT.

This clone was observed once. The V and J genes are TRBV11-3 and TRBJ2-3, with D maybe TRBD2 (5 bases). Deletions cut 3 bases from V and 0 bases from J, with 10 bases between. The germline V gene encodes CDR1 SGHNT and CDR2 YENEEA. The CDR3 sequence is 15 residues long. The DNA for the CDR3 is TGTGCCAGCAGCTTTACCGGACTTAGCACAGATACGCAGTATTTT. This codes for CASSFTGLSTDTQYF.

The rearrangement links TRBV4-2 to TRBJ2-5, with 8 bases lining up with TRBD2. Germline V CDR1 and CDR2: LGHNA, YNFKEQ. Trimming removed 0 bases from V and 2 bases from J; junction bases left unmatched: 5. This CDR3 spans 16 amino acids. The CDR3 region is CASSQEDLAGQETQYF. The CDR3 coding sequence is TGTGCCAGCAGCCAAGAGGATCTAGCGGGTCAAGAGACCCAGTACTTC.

This clone showed up just a few times. This chain links TRBV28 with TRBJ2-4, with a possible D match to TRBD1 (7 bases). CDR3 length: 15 amino acids. V lost 2 bases, J lost 1 base, and 9 bases lay in between. CDR1 is MDHEN and CDR2 is SYDVKM in the germline V gene. CDR3 residues: CASSLAGQAKNIQYF. The CDR3 nucleotides are TGTGCCAGCAGTTTAGCGGGACAGGCCAAAAACATTCAGTACTTC. The full variable domain, completed using reference TRBV28 and TRBJ2-4, is DVKVTQSSRYLVKRTGEKVFLECVQDMDHENMFWYRQDPGLGLRLIYFSYDVKMKEKGDIPEGYSVSREKKERFSLILESASTNQTSMYLCASSLAGQAKNIQYFGAGTRLSVL.

The V call is TRBV16, the J call TRBJ2-3; D might be TRBD2 (6 bases). V lost 0 bases and J lost 0, with 13 bases in between. Germline CDR1 is KGHSY and CDR2 is FQNENV. This CDR3 is 17 amino acids long. The CDR3 DNA sequence: TGTGCCAGCAGCCAATCTTTCGGACTACCCAGCACAGATACGCAGTATTTT. Translating gives CASSQSFGLPSTDTQYF.

The chain has TRBV10-3 and TRBJ2-1; no clear D. The CDR3 covers 13 residues. The V gene's germline CDR1 is ENHRY and CDR2 SYGVKD. V was cut by 0 bases and J by 8 bases, with 8 bases left in between. The CDR3 here is CAISESQLDEQFF. The CDR3 bases are TGTGCCATCAGTGAGTCCCAGTTGGATGAGCAGTTCTTC.

V is TRBV16 and J is TRBJ2-3; D may be TRBD2 (6 bases). V was shortened by 1 base and J by 3 bases, with 8 bases between the two germline ends. Germline CDR1 is KGHSY and CDR2 is FQNENV. The CDR3 extends over 14 amino acids. CDR3 region: CASSQWGRTDTQYF. CDR3 nucleotide sequence: TGTGCCAGCAGCCAATGGGGGAGGACAGATACGCAGTATTTT. The variable domain in full, completed from reference TRBV16 and TRBJ2-3, reads GEEVAQTPKHLVRGEGQKAKLYCAPIKGHSYVFWYQQVLKNEFKFLISFQNENVFDETGMPKERFSAKCLPNSPCSLEIQATKLEDSAVYFCASSQWGRTDTQYFGPGTRLTVL.

The chain joins TRBV19 to TRBJ2-5; possibly TRBD2 for D (5 bases). Germline V gives CDR1 LNHDA, CDR2 SQIVND (reference sequence). V was cut by 4 bases and J by 5 bases, with 11 bases left in between. The CDR3 runs to 13 residues. The CDR3 here is CASSTNRGETQYF. The CDR3 bases are TGTGCCAGTAGTACTAACCGAGGGGAGACCCAGTACTTC.

The chain joins TRBV27 to TRBJ2-2, with 8 nucleotides matching TRBD2. J gave up 4 bases and V 3 bases, and 4 bases lay outside the gene matches. The germline gives CDR1 MNHEY, CDR2 SMNVEV (reference sequence). There are 15 residues in the CDR3. The CDR3: CASSFGRAGTGELFF. The CDR3 region has the DNA TGTGCCAGCAGTTTCGGGAGGGCCGGCACCGGGGAGCTGTTTTTT.

This clone was recorded once. The chain is built from TRBV6-1 and TRBJ1-4, with 7 bases that match TRBD1. CDR1 and CDR2 from the germline V gene are MNHNS and SASEGT. The CDR3 is 16 amino acids. V was pared by 2 bases and J by 2 bases, with 5 bases of the junction left unmatched. CDR3 coding DNA: TGTGCCAGCAGTGAACAAGGACAGGTGACTAATGAAAAACTGTTTTTT. Amino acids: CASSEQGQVTNEKLFF.

CDR3 DNA: TGCAGCGTTGCCGGGACAGGCACCTACGAGCAGTACTTC. This encodes CSVAGTGTYEQYF. The rearrangement uses TRBV29-1 and TRBJ2-7, with 8 bases identical to TRBD1. The CDR3 is 13 amino acids. After removal of 4 bases from V and 2 bases from J, the junction contained 4 bases not matched to a gene. Germline CDR1 reads SQVTM; CDR2 reads ANQGSEA.

CDR3 region: CASSGQATYGYTF. The DNA for the CDR3 is TGTGCCAGCTCAGGACAGGCGACCTATGGCTACACCTTC. The chain couples TRBV18 to TRBJ1-2; 7 nucleotides line up with TRBD1. This CDR3 is built from 13 residues. Germline CDR1 KGHSH, CDR2 LQKENI. V shed 5 bases and J 4 bases; nucleotides not matched to a gene: 4.

The V gene is TRBV5-1, the J gene TRBJ1-1, with D uncertain. This CDR3 contains 13 residues. CDR1 and CDR2 (germline): SGHRS, YFSETQ. V was shortened by 0 bases and J by 3 bases, with 6 bases between the two germline ends. DNA of the CDR3: TGCGCCAGCAGCTTGGGGGCGTACACTGAAGCTTTCTTT. Encoded protein: CASSLGAYTEAFF. The full variable domain, its missing parts supplied by reference TRBV5-1 and TRBJ1-1, is KAGVTQTPRYLIKTRGQQVTLSCSPISGHRSVSWYQQTPGQGLQFLFEYFSETQRNKGNFPGRFSGRQFSNSRSEMNVSTLELGDSALYLCASSLGAYTEAFFGQGTRLTVV.

The V call is TRBV7-9, the J call TRBJ1-1; D perhaps matches TRBD1 (6 bases). CDR1 and CDR2 (germline): SEHNR, FQNEAQ (reference sequence). The CDR3 extends over 17 amino acids. V was trimmed by 3 bases and J by 5 bases, leaving 22 bases between them. Here the CDR3 reads CASSFTGARVGATEAFF. As DNA, the CDR3 is TGTGCCAGCAGCTTTACTGGGGCACGTGTGGGGGCGACTGAAGCTTTCTTT.

This clone has only one observation. The gene calls are TRBV7-9 and TRBJ1-2; D is undetermined. CDR1 SEHNR and CDR2 FQNEAQ come from the germline V gene (reference sequence). V was cut by 2 bases and J by 6 bases, with 4 bases left in between. The length of the CDR3 is 11 residues. CDR3 sequence (DNA): TGTGCCAGCAGCTTACTTAATGGCTACACCTTC. Translating gives CASSLLNGYTF.

The chain recombines TRBV28 with TRBJ2-7, with TRBD2 identical over 10 bases. The CDR3 covers 15 residues. V trimming: 1 base; J trimming: 3 bases; junction bases outside the gene matches: 3. CDR1 is MDHEN, CDR2 SYDVKM, per germline. CDR3 loop: CASSLLGTSVYEQYF. The CDR3, as DNA: TGTGCCAGCAGTTTATTGGGGACTAGCGTCTACGAGCAGTACTTC.